This TCR beta chain was observed in a study of T-cell memory formation after mild COVID-19. CDR1 is LGHNA and CDR2 is YNFKEQ in the germline V gene. The length of the CDR3 is 17 residues. With V trimmed by 0 bases and J by 3 bases, 10 bases remained unmatched. Study-level results: Pre-infection memory held some responding clones, suggesting pre-existing cross-reactive T cells responded. The second-wave clones peaking on day 37 were not confirmed as SARS-CoV-2-specific. Later expanders leaned toward CD4+, whereas clones contracting from day 15 to 85 were balanced CD4/CD8.

On this clonotype itself: Its specificity is unknown.

UMIs and sample barcodes were carried by the TCR alpha and TCR beta cDNA libraries that 5'RACE produced using constant-segment primers. TCRdb itself ran the 5' RACE reads through MiXCR, one entry per CDR3 protein. Here the sample spans around 500,000 distinct CDR3 sequences, approximately 18% being singletons. The chain has TRBV4-2 and TRBJ2-7, with 8 nucleotides matching TRBD2. The clonotype originates from an adult woman who had mild COVID-19 (a few samples of this study predate the infection). Cell type and time point are not known. Specimen: PBMCs or a T cell subset sorted from them (not recorded which). Written as DNA, the CDR3 is TGTGCCAGCAGCCAAGACGAGGGGCGGGGGGTCATCTACGAGCAGTACTTC. Translation: CASSQDEGRGVIYEQYF.